Presented here are 9 T cell receptor beta chains from one specimen sequenced in a study of cytomegalovirus exposure and HLA in healthy donors. The protocol was immunoSEQ multiplex PCR, while the TCRdb copy is restricted to in-frame clones and leaves out a portion. Altogether about 180,000 clones are present, around nine tenths being singletons, with the ten largest covering about 2.5%. The sequenced sample consisted of PBMCs. The receptors were sampled from a man aged 18 to 30 in good health and CMV-seropositive.

The rearrangement links TRBV6-1 to TRBJ2-1; D is unresolved. The germline gives CDR1 MNHNS, CDR2 SASEGT. Trimming cost V 0 bases and J 0 bases, with 12 bases left between them. The CDR3 has 17 amino acids. The CDR3 region is CASSEAPGLSSYNEQFF. CDR3 nucleotide sequence: TGTGCCAGCAGTGAAGCGCCAGGCCTGAGCTCCTACAATGAGCAGTTCTTC.

This sequence joins TRBV19 and TRBJ1-2, with 8 bases lining up with TRBD1. This CDR3 is 15 amino acids long. J gave up 8 bases and V 8 bases, and 16 bases lay outside the gene matches. In germline, CDR1 is LNHDA, CDR2 SQIVND (reference sequence). CDR3 sequence reads: CASCYSGRGRGGYTF. The CDR3 DNA follows: TGTGCCAGTTGTTATTCCGGCAGGGGGCGAGGCGGCTACACCTTC.

V is TRBV4-3 and J is TRBJ2-7, with TRBD1 matching over 7 bases. Germline V gives CDR1 LGHNA, CDR2 YSLEER. J was trimmed by 0 bases and V by 0 bases; bases with no gene match: 5. The CDR3 extends over 16 amino acids. The CDR3 bases are TGCGCCAGCAGCCAAGATTGGGGGACAGTCTCCTACGAGCAGTACTTC. Translated, it gives CASSQDWGTVSYEQYF.

V is TRBV19 and J is TRBJ2-5, with D perhaps matching TRBD1 (5 bases). Germline assignment: CDR1 LNHDA and CDR2 SQIVND (reference sequence). The CDR3 is 15 amino acids. V dropped 1 base and J dropped 3 bases, with 12 bases sitting between them. The DNA of the CDR3 is TGTGCCAGTAGTATAGCAGGGTCAGGGAAAGAGACCCAGTACTTC. This codes for CASSIAGSGKETQYF.

V is TRBV6-1 and J is TRBJ2-1, with TRBD2 identical over 7 bases. CDR3 length: 14 residues. Losses at the gene ends were 10 bases for V and 6 bases for J; bases not matched to a gene: 12. The germline CDR1 and CDR2 sequences are MNHNS and SASEGT. The CDR3 DNA follows: TGTGCCACTTACGCGGGGGTCTTCCCCAATGAGCAGTTCTTC. Amino acids: CATYAGVFPNEQFF.

The chain uses TRBV28 and TRBJ1-3, with D uncertain. The CDR3 is made up of 14 amino acids. CDR1 MDHEN and CDR2 SYDVKM come from the germline V gene. Trimming stripped 5 bases from V and 3 bases from J, with 11 bases between. CDR3 in DNA: TGTGCCAGCAGTCCAGATCCAGGTGGAAACACCATATATTTT. Translation: CASSPDPGGNTIYF.

This clone occurred once. The chain is built from TRBV11-2 and TRBJ1-6; D perhaps matches TRBD1 (6 bases). CDR1 and CDR2 (germline): SGHAT, FQNNGV. Trimming left V 0 bases short and J 15 bases short, with 9 bases between. The CDR3 is 12 amino acids. This CDR3 reads CASSLDFRGLHF. CDR3 coding DNA: TGTGCCAGCAGCTTAGATTTCAGGGGCCTCCACTTT.

The chain is built from TRBV7-3 and TRBJ1-2; D not certain. Trimming pared 5 bases from V and 3 bases from J, leaving 13 bases between. The CDR3 is 14 amino acids. Germline CDR1 and CDR2: SGHTA and FQGTGA. CDR3 in amino acids: CASSPPRVDYGYTF. The CDR3 region has the DNA TGTGCCAGCAGCCCACCGAGGGTGGACTATGGCTACACCTTC.

V and J are TRBV11-2 and TRBJ2-3; no reliable D call. Germline CDR1 reads SGHAT; CDR2 reads FQNNGV. V was shortened by 6 bases and J by 5 bases, with 12 bases between the two germline ends. The CDR3 has 13 residues. The CDR3 sequence is CASSFQSLDTQYF. The CDR3 DNA reads TGTGCCAGCAGTTTTCAAAGCCTAGATACGCAGTATTTT.